The source of this T cell receptor beta chain is a study of blood T cell repertoires in COVID-19 (dated by TCRdb to 2020 to 2022). Regarding the research as a whole: Collaborator samples came from the United States, Italy and Spain and covered acute and convalescent phases of COVID-19. The prospective study material was composed of cDNA or gDNA derived from T cells, B-cell-depleted T cells, or PBMCs. Deeply sampled blood TCRbeta repertoires from subjects exposed to, actively infected with, or recovered from COVID-19 were included in the dataset. The repertoires were made available in a free public database intended to serve as a resource for research on the immune response to SARS-CoV-2. The samples were drawn from two sources: the first 160 participants of the ongoing ImmuneRACE study, and 1,000 to 1,500 subjects contributed by 6 global collaborators. Sample metadata almost always included a de-identified subject ID, COVID-19 status, age in years and sex. HLA class I and class II types, where available, came from metadata supplied by the sample provider rather than from assay-based typing.

Note on this clone: No antigen is known for it. Per-base qualities were not stored, and no clone one base away is much larger.

Points the paper makes about the study in general: Clinical and demographic metadata were provided uncurated, with the amount varying by source and participant.

Each collaborating institution followed its own protocols to collect whole blood in K2EDTA tubes. For TCRbeta analysis, collaborator samples were shipped as frozen whole blood, as isolated PBMCs, or as DNA extracted from either sample type. As encoded in the germline V gene, CDR1 is MGHRA while CDR2 is YSYEKL. V lost 6 bases and J lost 8 bases; the stretch between them is 19 bases long. The CDR3 covers 14 residues, taking in both the cysteine and the phenylalanine. Kept here is only the CDR3 DNA, which spans 42 bases and is read in frame from base 1. TCRbeta CDR3 regions were amplified from genomic DNA by means of the immunoSEQ Assay, a bias-controlled multiplex PCR. In the authors' own workflow: The number of nucleated cells in each sample was estimated from the amplification of reference gene primers within the assay. To quantify the absolute abundance of each unique TCRbeta CDR3 rearrangement, sequence reads were collapsed and filtered. Productive Simpson clonality was computed per sample as the square root of Simpson's diversity index over productive rearrangements. TCRdb mirrors the immuneACCESS table, restricted to in-frame sequences. Some clones are absent from its copies; in checked studies, under half trace to an unresolved V gene, and the reason for the others is unknown. V and J calls and clone size are given by that table; D and trimming were obtained from the DNA. The table for this sample lists about 160,000 clones; roughly 90% of them were counted only once. Roughly 3.1% of the sample is in the top ten clones.

This chain is built from TRBV4-1 and TRBJ1-2; a weak D assignment points to TRBD1 (6 bases agree). The sample comprised peripheral blood. The TCR was taken from a man aged 60-69 years with acute or convalescent COVID-19. CDR3 sequence: CASRQPGHLEGYTF. DNA sequence: TGCGCCAGCAGACAACCGGGACATCTGGAGGGCTACACCTTC.